Below, 21 T cell receptor beta chains from the same sample are listed, as sequenced in a study of T cells in localized non-small cell lung cancer. The method was immunoSEQ multiplex PCR; TCRdb's version includes in-frame clones alone and lacks a portion of them. Of approximately 52,000 clones listed, around 77% were seen once; the top ten hold roughly 17%. The source material was peripheral blood, sampled before any cancer treatment. The source of these receptors is a man aged 40 to 69 with stage I squamous cell lung carcinoma.

V and J are TRBV5-4 and TRBJ2-1, with TRBD1 identical over 10 bases. The V segment lost 3 bases and the J segment 5 bases; nucleotides outside the gene matches: 5. This CDR3 contains 15 residues. CDR1 is SGHNT, CDR2 YYREEE, per germline (reference sequence). This chain's CDR3 is CASSSGQGWDNEQFF. CDR3 DNA: TGTGCCAGCAGCTCGGGACAGGGGTGGGACAATGAGCAGTTCTTC.

The sample holds a few counts of this clone. In nucleotides, the CDR3 is TGTGCCAGCAGCCCCCTGGGACAGACTGAAGCTTTCTTT. Translating gives CASSPLGQTEAFF. The chain uses TRBV6-1 and TRBJ1-1; 7 nucleotides agree with TRBD1. J gave up 5 bases and V 6 bases, and 6 bases lay outside the gene matches. This CDR3 is built from 13 residues. Looked up from germline, CDR1 is MNHNS and CDR2 is SASEGT.

V is TRBV9 and J is TRBJ2-1; 12 bases agree with TRBD2. J gave up 1 base and V 2 bases, and 7 bases lay outside the gene matches. Germline V gives CDR1 SGDLS, CDR2 YYNGEE. The CDR3 is 18 residues long. For the CDR3, the DNA is TGTGCCAGCAGCGTCTCGCTAGCGGGGGGGCATTCCTACAATGAGCAGTTCTTC. Protein sequence: CASSVSLAGGHSYNEQFF. Combining the CDR3 with reference TRBV9 and TRBJ2-1 gives the whole variable domain DSGVTQTPKHLITATGQRVTLRCSPRSGDLSVYWYQQSLDQGLQFLIQYYNGEERAKGNILERFSAQQFPDLHSELNLSSLELGDSALYFCASSVSLAGGHSYNEQFFGPGTRLTVL.

The rearrangement uses TRBV9 and TRBJ1-5, with D perhaps TRBD1 (5 bases). The V gene lost 5 bases and the J gene lost 1 base, with 13 bases spanning the gap. CDR3 length equals 15 residues. In germline, CDR1 is SGDLS, CDR2 YYNGEE. The CDR3 nucleotides are TGTGCCAGCAGTGCCGGGGCTTTGAGCAATCAGCCCCAGCATTTT. It specifies CASSAGALSNQPQHF.

This chain links TRBV7-3 with TRBJ2-6; TRBD2 might be the D (5 bases). Deletions cut 5 bases from V and 0 bases from J, with 17 bases between. Germline assignment: CDR1 SGHTA and CDR2 FQGTGA. The CDR3 sequence is 18 residues long. Written as DNA, the CDR3 is TGTGCCAGCAGCCCCACCCCGGGGAGCAGCTCTGGGGCCAACGTCCTGACTTTC. Amino acids: CASSPTPGSSSGANVLTF.

This sequence joins TRBV7-2 and TRBJ1-5; D might be TRBD1 (5 bases). V was cut by 1 base and J by 7 bases, with 8 bases left in between. Germline V gene lookup returns CDR1 SGHTA and CDR2 FQGNSA. The CDR3 length is 13 residues. The CDR3 protein is CASSLVEGQPQHF. The CDR3 DNA is TGTGCCAGCAGCTTAGTTGAGGGGCAGCCCCAGCATTTT.

The CDR3 region is CAISERGPSEAFF. Written as DNA, the CDR3 is TGTGCCATCAGTGAAAGGGGACCATCTGAAGCTTTCTTT. This sequence joins TRBV10-3 and TRBJ1-1, with D tentatively TRBD1 (5 bases). The germline gives CDR1 ENHRY, CDR2 SYGVKD. This CDR3 is built from 13 residues. Trimming stripped 3 bases from V and 6 bases from J, with 11 bases between.

The genes are TRBV4-2 and TRBJ1-1; TRBD1 is a possible D gene (6 bases). Trimming pared 4 bases from V and 7 bases from J, leaving 13 bases between. Germline assignment: CDR1 LGHNA and CDR2 YNFKEQ. This CDR3 is built from 13 residues. This CDR3 reads CASSLRTGNEAFF. CDR3 coding DNA: TGTGCCAGCAGCCTCCGAACAGGGAATGAAGCTTTCTTT.

Only one count was recorded for this clone. In DNA form, the CDR3 reads TGCGCCAGCAGCCAACAAGCAGGGGGTTATGAAAAACTGTTTTTT. This encodes CASSQQAGGYEKLFF. The J gene is TRBJ1-4, the V gene TRBV4-3, with TRBD1 matching over 7 bases. V dropped 2 bases and J dropped 6; count of bases not matched to a gene: 6. In germline, CDR1 is LGHNA, CDR2 YSLEER. The CDR3 contains 15 residues.

The gene calls are TRBV4-1 and TRBJ1-5; D is ambiguous. The length of the CDR3 is 15 residues. The germline V and J ends were trimmed by 1 base and 2 bases, with 9 bases remaining between them. The germline CDR1 and CDR2 sequences are MGHRA and YSYEKL. CDR3: CASSQAGRGNQPQHF. The CDR3 region has the DNA TGCGCCAGCAGCCAAGCAGGAAGAGGCAATCAGCCCCAGCATTTT.

This chain links TRBV7-2 with TRBJ2-3, with TRBD2 identical over 7 bases. V was clipped by 1 base and J by 3 bases; unmatched bases: 7. The CDR3 consists of 16 residues. From germline, CDR1 is SGHTA and CDR2 FQGNSA. The CDR3 DNA follows: TGTGCCAGCAGCTTAGAGACTAGCAGAAAGACAGATACGCAGTATTTT. It encodes CASSLETSRKTDTQYF.

The V gene is TRBV6-5, the J gene TRBJ1-6; D gene unclear. The V and J ends lost 6 bases and 10 bases respectively, with 10 bases between them. Germline loops: CDR1 MNHEY, CDR2 SVGAGI. There are 12 residues in the CDR3. The chain's CDR3 is CASRSVGSPLHF. Written as DNA, the CDR3 is TGTGCCAGCAGGTCGGTTGGCTCACCCCTCCACTTT.

The count of this clone is one. The gene calls are TRBV25-1 and TRBJ2-1; D is tentatively TRBD1 or TRBD2 (5 bases each). Trimming left V 3 bases short and J 6 bases short, with 12 bases between. The CDR3 contains 14 residues. Germline V gene lookup returns CDR1 MGHDK and CDR2 SYGVNS. The CDR3 sequence: CASSDTGTRNEQFF. The CDR3 DNA is TGTGCCAGCAGTGATACCGGGACCCGCAATGAGCAGTTCTTC.

The V call is TRBV5-1, the J call TRBJ1-1; 9 bases line up with TRBD1. With 4 bases clipped from V and 5 bases from J, the junction kept 6 bases outside the gene matches. CDR3 length: 14 residues. Germline loops: CDR1 SGHRS, CDR2 YFSETQ. The CDR3 region is CASSLDRGGTEAFF. The CDR3, as DNA: TGCGCCAGCAGCCTGGACAGGGGTGGGACTGAAGCTTTCTTT.

This clone has just one count. The rearrangement uses TRBV7-9 and TRBJ1-2; D remains unclear. The germline CDR1 and CDR2 sequences are SEHNR and FQNEAQ (reference sequence). With 4 bases removed from V and 6 bases from J, the gap between germline ends came to 6 bases. This CDR3 region has 11 residues. The CDR3 protein is CASSWNHGYTF. For the CDR3, the DNA is TGTGCCAGCAGCTGGAACCATGGCTACACCTTC.

The V call is TRBV28, the J call TRBJ1-2; TRBD1 matches at 9 bases. There are 23 residues in the CDR3. Germline CDR1 MDHEN, CDR2 SYDVKM. J gave up 5 bases and V 3 bases, and 31 bases lay outside the gene matches. The CDR3 region has the DNA TGTGCCAGCAGTTTCGGGGATCCACAGGGGGCTTTCTACAGGGGTAAAGGAGAATATGGCTACACCTTC. Its protein product is CASSFGDPQGAFYRGKGEYGYTF.

This rearrangement joins TRBV9 to TRBJ2-1; D perhaps matches TRBD2 (6 bases). Germline CDR1 and CDR2: SGDLS and YYNGEE. The CDR3 is 15 residues long. V dropped 0 bases and J dropped 5 bases, with 12 bases sitting between them. DNA of the CDR3: TGTGCCAGCAGCGTAGGGGTAGCGGAGCACAATGAGCAGTTCTTC. As protein: CASSVGVAEHNEQFF.

The rearrangement joins TRBV28 to TRBJ1-2; D is uncertain. This CDR3 has 11 residues. Germline CDR1 is MDHEN and CDR2 is SYDVKM. V dropped 10 bases and J dropped 1 base, with 7 bases sitting between them. The CDR3 bases are TGTGCCATCCAGGATAACTATGGCTACACCTTC. Its protein product is CAIQDNYGYTF.

The chain joins TRBV28 to TRBJ1-5; 9 nucleotides match TRBD1. In germline, CDR1 is MDHEN, CDR2 SYDVKM. Unmatched junction bases numbered 3, after V lost 1 base and J lost 2 bases. This CDR3 contains 16 residues. CDR3 bases: TGTGCCAGCAGTTTATCGGACAGGGGAGGCAATCAGCCCCAGCATTTT. It codes for CASSLSDRGGNQPQHF.

This chain links TRBV5-5 with TRBJ1-1; 7 bases align to TRBD1. V dropped 3 bases and J dropped 3; count of bases not matched to a gene: 11. The CDR3 has 16 residues. Germline CDR1 is SGHKS and CDR2 is YYEKEE (reference sequence). The CDR3 is CASSYPTGIADTEAFF. Written as DNA, the CDR3 is TGTGCCAGCAGCTACCCGACAGGGATCGCTGACACTGAAGCTTTCTTT.

This clone was recorded a few times. The chain combines TRBV4-1 with TRBJ2-1; 8 positions match TRBD1. CDR1 and CDR2 from the germline V gene are MGHRA and YSYEKL. With V trimmed by 0 bases and J by 3 bases, 4 bases remained unmatched. There are 16 residues in the CDR3. CDR3 residues: CASSQEVGTGYNEQFF. The DNA for the CDR3 is TGCGCCAGCAGCCAAGAGGTTGGGACAGGCTACAATGAGCAGTTCTTC.